This T cell receptor beta chain was recorded in a study of response to subunit inactivated influenza vaccine. TCRdb reprocessed the RT-PCR reads via MiXCR and lists one record per CDR3 protein. The profile shows some 640,000 distinct CDR3 sequences, about 15% of them singletons. The sample holds many counts of this clonotype. This CDR3 comprises 16 residues. CDR1 is MGHDK, CDR2 SYGVNS, per germline. V lost 2 bases to trimming and J lost 4 bases, with 14 bases between them. The receptor's source is a man aged 50 or older who received an inactivated influenza vaccine. The chain has TRBV25-1 and TRBJ2-2; possibly TRBD1 or TRBD2 for D (5 bases each). The source was PBMCs from blood, collected around 15 days before vaccination. The CDR3 DNA reads TGTGCCAGCAGTGAAAGTGGGGGATGGGGCACCGGGGAGCTGTTTTTT. This translates into CASSESGGWGTGELFF.